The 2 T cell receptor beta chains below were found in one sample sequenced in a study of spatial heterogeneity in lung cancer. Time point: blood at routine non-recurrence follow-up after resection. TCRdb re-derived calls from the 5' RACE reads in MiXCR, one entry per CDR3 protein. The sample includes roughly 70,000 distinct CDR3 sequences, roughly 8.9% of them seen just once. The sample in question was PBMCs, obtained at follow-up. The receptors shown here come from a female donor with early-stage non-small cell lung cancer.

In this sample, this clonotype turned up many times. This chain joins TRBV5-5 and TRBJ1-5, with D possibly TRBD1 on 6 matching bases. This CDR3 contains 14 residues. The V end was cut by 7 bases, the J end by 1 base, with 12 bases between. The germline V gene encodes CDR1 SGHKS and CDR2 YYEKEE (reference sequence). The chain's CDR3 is CASSEGGSNQPQHF. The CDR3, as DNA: TGTGCCAGCTCCGAGGGGGGAAGCAATCAGCCCCAGCATTTT.

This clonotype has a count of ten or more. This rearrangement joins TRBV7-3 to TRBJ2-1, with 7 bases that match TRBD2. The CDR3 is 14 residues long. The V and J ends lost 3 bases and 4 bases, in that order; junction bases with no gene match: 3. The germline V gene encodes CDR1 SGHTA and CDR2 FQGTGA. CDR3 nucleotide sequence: TGTGCCAGCAGCTTGGATAGCGGGTACAATGAGCAGTTCTTC. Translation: CASSLDSGYNEQFF.